This TCR beta chain was sequenced for a study of T cells in Graves' hyperthyroidism and ophthalmopathy. Authors of the study amplified TCR beta CDR3 regions from RNA transcripts. The HTBI primer set was used in a first-round RT-PCR of the TCR CDR3. TCRdb itself ran the multiplex PCR reads through MiXCR, one entry per CDR3 protein. The sample lists around 300,000 distinct CDR3 sequences, approximately 18% occurring once. Trimming removed 5 bases at V and 7 bases at J, with 18 bases between. This CDR3 contains 15 residues. The germline V gene encodes CDR1 SGHTA and CDR2 FQGNSA. This clonotype was detected many times. What it recognizes is unknown. Study results and limitations: Appearing also in blood were most of the thyroid clonotypes expanded above 0.001.

V gene TRBV7-2 combines with J gene TRBJ1-5, with D possibly TRBD1 on 6 matching bases. The TCR originated in a man aged 50 to 60 with Graves' ophthalmopathy. Sequencing was done on a sample of blood. CDR3 sequence (DNA): TGTGCCAGCAGCGTCTCAGGGGTGTCGGAACAGCCCCAGCATTTT. Translated: CASSVSGVSEQPQHF.